Sequencing of this T cell receptor (beta chain) was carried out in a study of cytomegalovirus exposure and HLA in healthy donors. Germline V lookup: CDR1 SGDLS, CDR2 YYNGEE. CDR3 length equals 14 residues. Trimming left V 5 bases short and J 2 bases short, with 14 bases between. PCR primers comprised 60 Vbeta and 13 Jbeta primers. Assay: immunoSEQ multiplex PCR; the TCRdb copy retains only in-frame clones and omits some. The data contain around 96,000 clones, approximately 76% of them singletons. The rearrangement uses TRBV9 and TRBJ2-7; D is perhaps TRBD1 (5 bases). The clonotype comes from a man younger than 45 in good health and CMV-seropositive. The sequenced material came from PBMCs. CDR3 DNA sequence: TGTGCCAGCAGTGTTGAAGGACAACCCTACGAGCAGTACTTC. Translating it yields CASSVEGQPYEQYF.